This T cell receptor (beta chain) was retrieved from a study of OX40 agonist ivuxolimab in advanced cancers. The assay was immunoSEQ multiplex PCR, and TCRdb's table has in-frame clones only and misses some. The repertoire includes about 25,000 clones, about 86% of them detected once, and 35% to 50% sits in the top ten. The origin of this receptor is an adult with an advanced solid tumor such as melanoma, head and neck, liver or kidney cancer. The sample here was CD4+ or CD8+ T cells sorted from blood, taken in a trial of the OX40 agonist ivuxolimab.

The DNA for the CDR3 is TGTGCCAGTAGAGCGGGGGGGGAGAACACTGAAGCTTTCTTT. Amino acids: CASRAGGENTEAFF. The chain has TRBV19 and TRBJ1-1, with a possible D match to TRBD1 (5 bases). V lost 6 bases and J lost 1, with 12 bases in between. The CDR3 totals 14 residues. CDR1 is LNHDA, CDR2 SQIVND, per germline (reference sequence).